Described below is a single T cell receptor beta chain sequence and its context. This entry comes from a study of T cell responses to AZD1222 COVID-19 vaccine. The germline V gene has CDR1 KGHDR and CDR2 SFDVKD. With 1 base removed from V and 4 bases from J, the gap between germline ends came to 15 bases. This CDR3 is built from 16 residues. TCRdb's copy holds only in-frame clones and misses some; the assay was immunoSEQ multiplex PCR. The sample comprises roughly 150,000 clones, roughly 90% of which are singletons, and more than 5% rests with the top ten. Sample: peripheral blood, taken on day 0 of AZD1222 vaccination. This TCR was sampled from an adult in good health. The chain joins TRBV24-1 to TRBJ1-1; the D gene is possibly TRBD1 (5 bases). DNA for the CDR3: TGTGCCACCAGTGATTTCAGGTCGCGGGGGGGCACTGAAGCTTTCTTT. It is translated as CATSDFRSRGGTEAFF.